Below are 4 T cell receptor beta chains sequenced from a single sample in a study of Graves' ophthalmopathy and Graves' hyperthyroidism. Amplification of the TCR beta CDR3 regions used RNA transcripts (as template). RT-PCR in the first round used HTBI primers; a second-round multiplex PCR followed. TCRdb used MiXCR to reprocess the multiplex PCR reads, holding one entry per CDR3 protein. This table has about 1.1 million distinct CDR3 sequences, approximately 35% appearing once. Sample: peripheral blood or thyroid tissue (not recorded which). The receptors here all came from an adult man with Graves' hyperthyroidism.

This clonotype appeared many times. Compared with germline, one end of the junction differs, possibly owing to a read error. V and J are TRBV14 and TRBJ1-5; D call uncertain. This CDR3 comprises 12 residues. Per germline, CDR1 SGHDN and CDR2 FVKESK. In DNA form, the CDR3 reads TGTGCCAGCAGCAAAGATCAGATGACCCAGCATTTT. Translating gives CASSKDQMTQHF.

Points on this clonotype: Given a much more abundant clone one base away, this may be a read error. The chain is built from TRBV20-1 and TRBJ1-4; D is possibly TRBD1 (5 bases). Germline V gives CDR1 DFQATT, CDR2 SNEGSKA (reference sequence). CDR3 length: 13 residues. The DNA of the CDR3 is TGCAGTGTTAGAAAGACAGAGGGCGAAAAACTGTTTTTT. The encoded protein is CSVRKTEGEKLFF.

As for this clonotype: A much larger clone is a single base away; this may be a read error. The chain carries TRBV20-1 and TRBJ1-5, with D possibly matching TRBD1 (5 bases). V shed 6 bases and J shed 6 bases, with 12 bases lying between them. CDR1 and CDR2 from the germline V gene are DFQATT and SNEGSKA (reference sequence). CDR3 length: 12 residues. Here the CDR3 reads CSALVGGQPQHF. For the CDR3, the DNA is TGCAGTGCCCTCGTGGGGGGTCAGCCCCAGCATTTT.

Points on this clonotype: A much larger clone is a single base away; this may be a read error. The CDR3 end shows no conserved phenylalanine or tryptophan, and so a read error is likely. V and J are TRBV19 and TRBJ2-7, with a tentative D call TRBD1 (5 bases). The CDR3 spans 14 residues. The germline V gene has CDR1 LNHDA and CDR2 SQIVND (reference sequence). With 5 bases removed from V and 2 bases from J, the gap between germline ends came to 13 bases. Here the CDR3 reads CASSLSTVTYEQYL. CDR3 DNA sequence: TGTGCCAGTAGTTTATCGACAGTGACCTACGAGCAGTACCTC.